The 14 T cell receptor beta chains given below trace back to one sample, sequenced in a study of cytomegalovirus exposure and HLA in healthy donors. The PCR was carried out with 60 Vbeta primers and 13 Jbeta primers. TCRdb keeps only in-frame clones here, not all; method: immunoSEQ multiplex PCR. The table has tens of thousands of clones, roughly 73% seen once. Sequencing input: PBMCs. The receptor source for this set is a man between 40 and 49 years old in good health and CMV-seronegative.

The chain is built from TRBV11-2 and TRBJ2-2, with TRBD1 identical over 10 bases. J lost 4 bases, V lost 6 bases, and 8 bases had no gene match. The CDR3 is 16 residues long. Germline V gene data show CDR1 as SGHAT and CDR2 as FQNNGV. The CDR3 spells CASRVVGQGPTGELFF. As DNA, the CDR3 is TGTGCCAGCAGAGTGGTGGGACAGGGGCCCACCGGGGAGCTGTTTTTT. Drawing the rest from reference TRBV11-2 and TRBJ2-2, the complete variable domain is EAGVAQSPRYKIIEKRQSVAFWCNPISGHATLYWYQQILGQGPKLLIQFQNNGVVDDSQLPKDRFSAERLKGVDSTLKIQPAKLEDSAVYLCASRVVGQGPTGELFFGEGSRLTVL.

This chain connects TRBV7-2 to TRBJ1-5; weak D call: TRBD1 (5 bases). Trimming removed 4 bases from V and 4 bases from J, with 8 bases in between. CDR3 size: 13 residues. From germline, CDR1 is SGHTA and CDR2 FQGNSA. This CDR3 is CASSSRVNQPQHF. CDR3 DNA: TGTGCCAGCAGCTCCAGGGTTAATCAGCCCCAGCATTTT.

This rearrangement joins TRBV5-5 to TRBJ2-6; 7 bases line up with TRBD1. V gave up 5 bases and J gave up 0 bases; unmatched junction bases: 5. Per the germline V gene, CDR1 is SGHKS and CDR2 is YYEKEE (reference sequence). This CDR3 contains 16 residues. Written as DNA, the CDR3 is TGTGCCAGCAGTTGGACAGGACCCTCTGGGGCCAACGTCCTGACTTTC. This codes for CASSWTGPSGANVLTF.

The V and J genes are TRBV10-1 and TRBJ2-2; 7 nucleotides line up with TRBD1. V dropped 1 base and J dropped 6; count of bases not matched to a gene: 2. The CDR3 has 14 residues. The germline gives CDR1 WNHNN, CDR2 SYGVQD (reference sequence). In nucleotides, the CDR3 is TGCGCCAGCAGTGAGTTCCAGGGGGCCGGGGAGCTGTTTTTT. Protein product: CASSEFQGAGELFF.

This chain uses TRBV19 with TRBJ1-1, with D unresolved. The V gene's germline CDR1 is LNHDA and CDR2 SQIVND (reference sequence). V lost 3 bases, J lost 5 bases, and 10 bases lay in between. The length of the CDR3 is 13 residues. The CDR3 DNA reads as TGTGCCAGTAGTATTCGGGAATGGACTGAAGCTTTCTTT. It codes for CASSIREWTEAFF.

The CDR3 loop is CSAERTDTQYF. The CDR3 DNA sequence: TGCAGTGCCGAGAGGACAGATACGCAGTATTTT. V usage is TRBV20-1 and J usage is TRBJ2-3; no definite D call. Trimming removed 6 bases at V and 3 bases at J, with 7 bases between. CDR1 is DFQATT and CDR2 is SNEGSKA in the germline V gene (reference sequence). The length of the CDR3 is 11 residues.

The J gene is TRBJ1-1, the V gene TRBV6-5; 7 nucleotides align to TRBD1. CDR3 length: 14 residues. Trimming took 5 bases from V and 6 from J; bases not matched to a gene: 9. Germline V gives CDR1 MNHEY, CDR2 SVGAGI. CDR3: CASSGRNTGAEAFF. In DNA, the CDR3 is TGTGCCAGCAGTGGAAGAAATACAGGGGCTGAAGCTTTCTTT.

The chain uses TRBV11-2 and TRBJ1-5; D ambiguous. Germline V lookup: CDR1 SGHAT, CDR2 FQNNGV. The CDR3 consists of 14 residues. V lost 2 bases, J lost 6 bases, and 11 bases lay in between. CDR3 sequence reads: CASSLNRAGQPQHF. Written as DNA, the CDR3 is TGTGCCAGCAGCTTAAATCGGGCGGGTCAGCCCCAGCATTTT.

The gene calls are TRBV10-1 and TRBJ1-6; weak D call: TRBD1 (5 bases). V was clipped by 7 bases and J by 8 bases, with 27 bases between them. CDR1 is WNHNN and CDR2 is SYGVQD in the germline V gene (reference sequence). This CDR3 region has 18 residues. CDR3 residues: CASINWFPPGGPYSPLHF. CDR3 nucleotide sequence: TGCGCCAGCATTAATTGGTTTCCCCCCGGGGGTCCTTATTCACCCCTCCACTTT.

The chain has TRBV7-9 and TRBJ1-1; a weak D match, TRBD1 (5 bases). The CDR3 totals 13 residues. Germline CDR1 SEHNR, CDR2 FQNEAQ (reference sequence). V shed 3 bases and J shed 0 bases, with 5 bases lying between them. In DNA, the CDR3 is TGTGCCAGCAGCTTCAGGGTGAACACTGAAGCTTTCTTT. It encodes CASSFRVNTEAFF.

CDR3 amino acids: CASSDPRGPGLVTGELFF. The CDR3 DNA sequence: TGTGCCAGCAGTGACCCCCGAGGGCCAGGCTTGGTCACCGGGGAGCTGTTTTTT. This chain joins TRBV6-1 and TRBJ2-2; TRBD2 might be the D (5 bases). The CDR3 has 18 amino acids. In germline, CDR1 is MNHNS, CDR2 SASEGT. V gave up 3 bases and J gave up 4 bases, with 21 bases separating them.

This chain connects TRBV5-1 to TRBJ2-3; 8 bases align to TRBD2. Germline CDR1 is SGHRS and CDR2 is YFSETQ. Trimming at V came to 0 bases and at J to 0 bases, leaving 9 bases not matched to a gene. CDR3 size: 18 residues. CDR3 bases: TGCGCCAGCAGCTTGGCAGGGCGGGGGGTAAAAAGCACAGATACGCAGTATTTT. Translated: CASSLAGRGVKSTDTQYF.

CDR3 sequence (DNA): TGTGCCAGCAGCTTAAATATGGGCAGGGGGTACGAGCAGTACTTC. Amino acids: CASSLNMGRGYEQYF. The chain uses TRBV5-4 and TRBJ2-7, with 7 nucleotides matching TRBD1. In germline, CDR1 is SGHNT, CDR2 YYREEE (reference sequence). With 2 bases clipped from V and 4 bases from J, the junction kept 9 bases outside the gene matches. This CDR3 has 15 residues.

This chain joins TRBV11-2 and TRBJ2-7, with 8 nucleotides matching TRBD1. CDR1 is SGHAT and CDR2 is FQNNGV in the germline V gene. The CDR3 is 13 residues long. Unmatched junction bases numbered 3, after V lost 2 bases and J lost 6 bases. The CDR3: CASSLPGGFEQYF. CDR3 nucleotide sequence: TGTGCCAGCAGCTTACCAGGGGGCTTCGAGCAGTACTTC.